The 22 T cell receptor beta chains reported below all come from one sample, sequenced in a study of cytomegalovirus exposure and HLA in healthy donors. The PCR ran on 60 Vbeta and 13 Jbeta primers. Produced via immunoSEQ multiplex PCR; TCRdb's table is partial and in-frame only. The sample shows 80,000 to 100,000 clones, about four fifths of them seen only once. The sequencing input was PBMCs. These receptors were collected from a female donor in good health and CMV-seropositive.

This chain connects TRBV29-1 to TRBJ1-5; no clear D. This CDR3 spans 13 amino acids. V lost 4 bases and J 6 bases, leaving 13 bases between the germline ends. Germline V gives CDR1 SQVTM, CDR2 ANQGSEA. The CDR3 DNA is TGCAGCGTTGCCGGGGATGCGATTCAGCCCCAGCATTTT. Protein sequence: CSVAGDAIQPQHF. Using reference TRBV29-1 and TRBJ1-5 for the parts outside the CDR3, the full variable domain is SAVISQKPSRDICQRGTSLTIQCQVDSQVTMMFWYRQQPGQSLTLIATANQGSEATYESGFVIDKFPISRPNLTFSTLTVSNMSPEDSSIYLCSVAGDAIQPQHFGDGTRLSIL.

V and J are TRBV6-5 and TRBJ1-3; D is uncertain. The V and J ends lost 2 bases and 4 bases respectively, with 12 bases between them. This CDR3 spans 15 amino acids. CDR1 is MNHEY and CDR2 is SVGAGI in the germline V gene. CDR3 region: CASSYAPAAGNTIYF. DNA of the CDR3: TGTGCCAGCAGTTACGCACCGGCGGCCGGAAACACCATATATTTT.

The chain employs TRBV7-9 and TRBJ2-3; TRBD2 agrees at 9 bases. The CDR3 sequence is 14 residues long. Germline V gene lookup returns CDR1 SEHNR and CDR2 FQNEAQ (reference sequence). J was trimmed by 2 bases and V by 7 bases; bases with no gene match: 4. The CDR3 reads CASTLAGHTDTQYF. CDR3 in DNA: TGTGCCAGCACCCTAGCGGGGCACACAGATACGCAGTATTTT.

The V gene is TRBV28, the J gene TRBJ2-7; D gene unclear. The CDR3 contains 12 residues. V was cut by 3 bases and J by 7 bases, with 10 bases left in between. The germline CDR1 and CDR2 sequences are MDHEN and SYDVKM. CDR3 in DNA: TGTGCCAGCAGTTTTCCCAAGAGAGAGCAGTACTTC. It translates to CASSFPKREQYF.

Note on this clone: One end of the junction fails to match germline, which may point to a read error. V usage is TRBV7-9 and J usage is TRBJ1-4, with unresolved D. CDR1 SEHNR and CDR2 FQNEAQ come from the germline V gene (reference sequence). The CDR3 loop spans 12 amino acids. This CDR3 reads CSSISTGEKLFF. DNA of the CDR3: TGTTCCAGCATCTCTACCGGGGAAAAACTGTTTTTT.

The chain is built from TRBV28 and TRBJ2-5; maybe TRBD2 (5 bases). Trimming pared 8 bases from V and 4 bases from J, leaving 14 bases between. Germline V lookup: CDR1 MDHEN, CDR2 SYDVKM. There are 13 residues in the CDR3. DNA of the CDR3: TGTGCCAGCCAAAGACGGGATGGAGAGACCCAGTACTTC. Protein: CASQRRDGETQYF.

The J gene is TRBJ2-7, the V gene TRBV28; 8 bases align to TRBD1. The CDR3 totals 16 residues. The ends lost 7 bases at V and 2 bases at J; junction bases unmatched: 13. Germline CDR1 and CDR2: MDHEN and SYDVKM. The CDR3 sequence is CASTIGRRTGPYEQYF. For the CDR3, the DNA is TGTGCCAGCACCATAGGAAGGCGGACAGGGCCCTACGAGCAGTACTTC.

The chain employs TRBV27 and TRBJ2-5; 7 positions match TRBD2. The J call may be mistaken, given a closer DNA end match to TRBJ2-7. Looked up from germline, CDR1 is MNHEY and CDR2 is SMNVEV (reference sequence). This CDR3 is 14 amino acids long. Written as DNA, the CDR3 is TGTGCCAGCAGTCCCCGACCGGGGGGCTACGAGCAGTACTTC. It codes for CASSPRPGGYEQYF.

The V and J genes are TRBV6-5 and TRBJ1-5, with TRBD1 matching 10 bases. Per the germline V gene, CDR1 is MNHEY and CDR2 is SVGAGI. With V trimmed by 6 bases and J by 1 base, 3 bases remained unmatched. The CDR3 consists of 15 residues. CDR3 sequence: CASRVTGGSNQPQHF. The DNA for the CDR3 is TGTGCCAGCAGGGTGACAGGGGGCAGCAATCAGCCCCAGCATTTT.

This chain connects TRBV5-1 to TRBJ2-1; 7 bases map to TRBD1. Per germline, CDR1 SGHRS and CDR2 YFSETQ. J lost 4 bases, V lost 5 bases, and 3 bases had no gene match. This CDR3 spans 13 amino acids. The DNA of the CDR3 is TGCGCCAGCAGTCCAGGGGGTTACAATGAGCAGTTCTTC. It is translated as CASSPGGYNEQFF.

With respect to this clone: Other DNA sequences within the sample encode an identical CDR3. The V gene is TRBV11-2, the J gene TRBJ2-1; 8 nucleotides agree with TRBD2. The V gene end was trimmed by 1 base and the J gene end by 4 bases; junction bases not matched to a gene: 3. The CDR3 runs to 15 residues. Germline V gene lookup returns CDR1 SGHAT and CDR2 FQNNGV. The CDR3 loop reads CASSLVSGGYNEQFF. Here the CDR3 DNA reads TGTGCCAGCAGCTTAGTGAGCGGGGGTTACAATGAGCAGTTCTTC. Full variable domain (outside the CDR3, taken from reference TRBV11-2 and TRBJ2-1): EAGVAQSPRYKIIEKRQSVAFWCNPISGHATLYWYQQILGQGPKLLIQFQNNGVVDDSQLPKDRFSAERLKGVDSTLKIQPAKLEDSAVYLCASSLVSGGYNEQFFGPGTRLTVL.

The chain carries TRBV9 and TRBJ1-1, with 10 positions matching TRBD1. After removal of 3 bases from V and 0 bases from J, the junction contained 5 bases not matched to a gene. The CDR3 sequence is 16 residues long. Germline values: CDR1 SGDLS, CDR2 YYNGEE. CDR3 amino acids: CASSEPGQGMNTEAFF. The CDR3 coding sequence is TGTGCCAGCAGCGAGCCGGGACAGGGGATGAACACTGAAGCTTTCTTT.

This clone came up a few times. The gene calls are TRBV9 and TRBJ1-1; 9 nucleotides agree with TRBD1. V trimming: 0 bases; J trimming: 8 bases; junction bases outside the gene matches: 20. The CDR3 spans 19 residues. CDR1 is SGDLS, CDR2 YYNGEE, per germline. The DNA for the CDR3 is TGTGCCAGCAGCGTAGAGGCCCACCTCGTAGGGACAGGGCGGATGGAAGCTTTCTTT. Translated, it gives CASSVEAHLVGTGRMEAFF.

This sequence joins TRBV10-1 and TRBJ2-3, with 9 bases identical to TRBD2. After removal of 3 bases from V and 2 bases from J, the junction contained 6 bases not matched to a gene. The CDR3 is made up of 16 amino acids. Germline values: CDR1 WNHNN, CDR2 SYGVQD (reference sequence). The CDR3: CASSDLTSGVTDTQYF. The CDR3 DNA is TGCGCCAGCAGTGATTTGACTAGCGGCGTCACAGATACGCAGTATTTT.

The chain uses TRBV5-4 and TRBJ1-6, with a weak D call TRBD1 (5 bases). This CDR3 has 16 amino acids. CDR1 and CDR2 from the germline V gene are SGHNT and YYREEE (reference sequence). The V end lost 2 bases, the J end lost 7 bases, and 16 bases lay between the germline ends. The chain's CDR3 is CASSLYSGSLNSPLHF. CDR3 nucleotides: TGTGCCAGCAGCTTATATTCAGGGTCGCTGAATTCACCCCTCCACTTT.

The CDR3 sequence: CASSEILGRGSDTQYF. The CDR3 DNA sequence: TGTGCCAGTAGTGAAATCCTTGGGAGGGGCTCAGATACGCAGTATTTT. The chain uses TRBV19 and TRBJ2-3, with 7 bases fitting TRBD2. The V and J ends lost 5 bases and 4 bases, in that order; junction bases with no gene match: 12. The germline V gene has CDR1 LNHDA and CDR2 SQIVND (reference sequence). This CDR3 is built from 16 residues. The full variable domain, completed using reference TRBV19 and TRBJ2-3, is DGGITQSPKYLFRKEGQNVTLSCEQNLNHDAMYWYRQDPGQGLRLIYYSQIVNDFQKGDIAEGYSVSREKKESFPLTVTSAQKNPTAFYLCASSEILGRGSDTQYFGPGTRLTVL.

The J gene is TRBJ1-1, the V gene TRBV6-6; 8 bases match TRBD1. The germline V gene has CDR1 MNHNY and CDR2 SVGAGI (reference sequence). The CDR3 covers 14 residues. The V gene end was trimmed by 5 bases and the J gene end by 3 bases; junction bases not matched to a gene: 5. The CDR3 DNA follows: TGTGCCAGCAGTGCCAGGGGGCCGGACACTGAAGCTTTCTTT. As protein: CASSARGPDTEAFF.

This chain connects TRBV15 to TRBJ1-5; TRBD1 agrees at 7 bases. The V gene end was trimmed by 1 base and the J gene end by 0 bases; junction bases not matched to a gene: 9. The CDR3 length is 18 residues. Germline assignment: CDR1 LNHNV and CDR2 YYDKDF (reference sequence). CDR3: CATSRATGQPNSNQPQHF. The CDR3 DNA is TGTGCCACCAGCAGAGCCACGGGACAGCCAAATAGCAATCAGCCCCAGCATTTT.

This chain joins TRBV6-5 and TRBJ1-2; 8 bases line up with TRBD1. The CDR3 runs to 13 residues. Losses at the gene ends were 7 bases for V and 3 bases for J; bases not matched to a gene: 4. The germline gives CDR1 MNHEY, CDR2 SVGAGI. In DNA form, the CDR3 reads TGTGCCAGCACTCCGGACAGGGACTATGGCTACACCTTC. This sequence encodes CASTPDRDYGYTF.

The table lists this clone with a count of one. The rearrangement uses TRBV30 and TRBJ2-7, with TRBD1 matching over 8 bases. The CDR3 loop spans 16 amino acids. Germline V lookup: CDR1 GTSNPN, CDR2 SVGIG (reference sequence). The V and J ends lost 1 base and 6 bases, in that order; junction bases with no gene match: 14. The CDR3 here is CAWSGVGRDRMSEQYF. The CDR3 DNA follows: TGTGCCTGGAGTGGAGTCGGCAGGGACAGGATGAGCGAGCAGTACTTC.

This chain uses TRBV13 with TRBJ2-1; D is perhaps TRBD2 (6 bases). V lost 5 bases, J lost 8 bases, and 22 bases lay in between. Germline V gene data show CDR1 as PRHDT and CDR2 as FYEKMQ (reference sequence). The CDR3 loop spans 16 amino acids. The CDR3, as DNA: TGTGCCAGCAGCGAGGTGGCGGGACCCCAGGTCGATGAGCAGTTCTTC. Translation gives CASSEVAGPQVDEQFF.

The rearrangement links TRBV15 to TRBJ2-1, with 11 bases lining up with TRBD2. The CDR3 spans 16 residues. CDR1 is LNHNV, CDR2 YYDKDF, per germline (reference sequence). J was trimmed by 4 bases and V by 7 bases; bases with no gene match: 9. CDR3 loop: CATTPLLAGEYNEQFF. In DNA form, the CDR3 reads TGTGCCACCACTCCACTACTAGCGGGAGAATACAATGAGCAGTTCTTC.